This record looks at one T cell receptor (beta chain) sequence and its context. Authors' analysis steps: The assay estimated nucleated cells by amplifying reference gene primers. Profiling relied on immunoSEQ multiplex PCR, and the TCRdb table lists in-frame clones only, not all of them. V and J calls and clone size are those listed in that table; D and trimming were worked out from the DNA. The table has about 400,000 clones, about 88% seen once. These data originate in a study of blood T cell repertoires in COVID-19. Across the study: T cells, B-cell-depleted T cells, or PBMCs supplied cDNA or gDNA.

Patients from Seattle were sampled longitudinally, starting during active infection. CDR1 and CDR2 (germline): LGHNA, YNFKEQ. The CDR3 extends over 16 amino acids. After removal of 4 bases from V and 4 bases from J, the junction contained 8 bases not matched to a gene. The V and J genes are TRBV4-2 and TRBJ2-1, with TRBD2 matching 9 bases. The specimen sequenced was peripheral blood. The origin of this receptor is a woman aged 55-69 years with COVID-19, enrolled during active disease. The CDR3 DNA reads as TGTGCCAGCAGCCGCATGACTAGCGGATCATACAATGAGCAGTTCTTC. Its translation: CASSRMTSGSYNEQFF.